A single sample is the source of the 5 T cell receptor beta chains below, sequenced in a study of beta chain features in type 1 diabetes (dated by TCRdb to between 2017 and 2018). Overall study results and their limits: A moderate but significant shortening of TCRB CDR3 length was observed in type 1 diabetes patients in all four CD4+ subsets.

Antigen specificity for these receptors is unknown. The library was produced with the immunoSEQ multiplex PCR assay. The entire isolated RNA was reverse transcribed using the High Capacity cDNA Reverse Transcription Kit, and thus expressed TCRB transcripts were sequenced. TCRdb obtained this table from immuneACCESS and retained in-frame rearrangements with V and J assigned. These tables miss some clones; where compared with another copy, unresolved V genes account for less than half of the shortfall, and the remainder is unexplained. The sample contains around 710,000 clones, under 15% of them found a single time. 0.095% to 0.15% of the sample belongs to the ten largest clones. Sequencing used naive CD4+ T cells from blood. The meaning of the sample's cell subset or site label: true naive CD4+ T cells. The receptors here all came from a man aged 30 to 39 with type 1 diabetes.

This clone occurred a few times. V and J are TRBV6-5 and TRBJ2-2; 9 bases agree with TRBD1. V was pared by 5 bases and J by 3 bases, with 4 bases of the junction left unmatched. The CDR3 contains 15 residues. Per germline, CDR1 MNHEY and CDR2 SVGAGI. CDR3 nucleotide sequence: TGTGCCAGCAGTACAGGGGGCGCCGACACCGGGGAGCTGTTTTTT. Encoded protein: CASSTGGADTGELFF.

This clone was recorded a few times. The chain has TRBV25-1 and TRBJ2-1, with 8 positions matching TRBD1. Per the germline V gene, CDR1 is MGHDK and CDR2 is SYGVNS. With 1 base clipped from V and 9 bases from J, the junction kept 5 bases outside the gene matches. The CDR3 extends over 14 amino acids. CDR3 loop: CASSEFSDRVEQFF. For the CDR3, the DNA is TGTGCCAGCAGTGAATTTTCGGACAGGGTTGAGCAGTTCTTC.

This clone has a handful of counts. The rearrangement uses TRBV14 and TRBJ2-3; 10 nucleotides agree with TRBD1. The CDR3 length is 16 residues. CDR1 is SGHDN and CDR2 is FVKESK in the germline V gene. The junction had 7 bases not matched to a gene; V was cut back by 3 bases and J by 4 bases. The CDR3 spells CASSQPGQGIADTQYF. The CDR3 DNA is TGTGCCAGCAGCCAGCCGGGACAGGGGATAGCAGATACGCAGTATTTT.

This clone came up a few times. At the DNA level, this CDR3 is encoded by other sequences in the same sample as well. This chain joins TRBV2 and TRBJ1-2; possible D gene TRBD1, 5 bases. Trimming took 2 bases from V and 8 from J, leaving 9 bases between them. Germline CDR1 is SNHLY and CDR2 is FYNNEI. The CDR3 is 12 residues long. CDR3 in DNA: TGTGCCAGCAGTGAAAGGGGCCTCGGCTACACCTTC. This translates into CASSERGLGYTF.

V is TRBV9 and J is TRBJ2-4; TRBD2 matches 7 bases. V was pared by 5 bases and J by 3 bases, with 8 bases of the junction left unmatched. CDR1 SGDLS and CDR2 YYNGEE come from the germline V gene. This CDR3 is built from 15 residues. This CDR3 is CASSGEGRGKNIQYF. The CDR3 bases are TGTGCCAGCAGTGGGGAGGGGAGAGGCAAAAACATTCAGTACTTC.